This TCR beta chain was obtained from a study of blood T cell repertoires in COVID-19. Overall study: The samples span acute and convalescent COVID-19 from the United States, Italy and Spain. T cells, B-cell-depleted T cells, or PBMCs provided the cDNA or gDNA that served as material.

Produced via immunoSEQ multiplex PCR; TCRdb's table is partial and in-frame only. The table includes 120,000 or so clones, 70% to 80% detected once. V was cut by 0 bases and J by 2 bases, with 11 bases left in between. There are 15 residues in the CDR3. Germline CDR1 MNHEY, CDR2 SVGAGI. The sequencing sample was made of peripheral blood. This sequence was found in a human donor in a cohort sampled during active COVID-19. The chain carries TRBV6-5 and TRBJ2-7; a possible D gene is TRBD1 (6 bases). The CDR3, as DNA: TGTGCCAGCAGTTACTCCTACAGGGATCCCTACGAGCAGTACTTC. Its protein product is CASSYSYRDPYEQYF.